The rows below give T cell receptor beta chains drawn from one sample of a study of Ad26.COV2.S vaccination and SARS-CoV-2 variants. Profiled with immunoSEQ multiplex PCR; TCRdb holds only in-frame clones, not every one. The repertoire holds hundreds of thousands of clones, with around 92% as singletons. This sample comprised peripheral blood, obtained in a trial of Ad26.COV2.S vaccine versus placebo. Receptors originate from a person aged 18-60 years who received the Ad26.COV2.S COVID-19 vaccine or a placebo. The CDR3 runs from the conserved cysteine through the conserved F or W. The order of the fields is D gene, clone size, J gene, V gene, CDR3 DNA, CDR3 protein. D genes are given only for firm matches. Size is stated for part of the rows, as once, few or many counts, or as a class when the clone is expanded.

>-|-|TRBJ2-2|TRBV5-1
TGCGCCAGCCAGAGGGAGGGGGCGAACACCGGGGAGCTGTTTTTT
CASQREGANTGELFF
>-|few|TRBJ1-1|TRBV2
TGTGCCAGCAGTGAATGGAGGGTCAACACTGAAGCTTTCTTT
CASSEWRVNTEAFF
>-|once|TRBJ1-4|TRBV11-2
TGTGCCAGCAGCCCTAGTGGGAGTCGGGTAAAACTGTTTTTT
CASSPSGSRVKLFF
>-|-|TRBJ1-1|TRBV4-3
TGCGCCAGCAGCCAAGAAACGGTGGCTGAAGCTTTCTTT
CASSQETVAEAFF
>-|once|TRBJ2-3|TRBV5-4
TGTGCCAGCAGCTTGGACAGCACTAGCACAGATACGCAGTATTTT
CASSLDSTSTDTQYF
>-|-|TRBJ1-4|TRBV9
TGTGCCAGCAGCGTATATGGTGGGGCAGGACCTAATGAAAAACTGTTTTTT
CASSVYGGAGPNEKLFF
>-|-|TRBJ1-1|TRBV4-3
TGCGCCAGCAGCCAAGATAGGGTGAACACTGAAGCTTTCTTT
CASSQDRVNTEAFF
>-|-|TRBJ2-3|TRBV11-2
TGTGCCAGCAGCTCTCCGTGGGCTAGGGCCTCCACAGATACGCAGTATTTT
CASSSPWARASTDTQYF
>-|-|TRBJ2-3|TRBV7-9
TGTGCCAGCAGTCCTCCTTTAGGACGGAGTGACACAGATACGCAGTATTTT
CASSPPLGRSDTDTQYF
>TRBD2|once|TRBJ2-1|TRBV18
TGTGCCAGCTCGTACGGACTAGCGGGGGCTAGAGGAAGCCGAACCAATGAGCAGTTCTTC
CASSYGLAGARGSRTNEQFF
>-|-|TRBJ2-7|TRBV6-5
TGTGCCAGCAGTCCTGAACTGGGCCACGAGCAGTACTTC
CASSPELGHEQYF
>-|once|TRBJ1-2|TRBV5-7
TGTGCCAGCACCTTTGGCTTGGAGAACTATGGCTACACCTTC
CASTFGLENYGYTF
>-|-|TRBJ2-5|TRBV19
TGTGCCAGTAGCCCCGGACAGGCGGGACAAGAGACCCAGTACTTC
CASSPGQAGQETQYF
>-|-|TRBJ2-2|TRBV6-2/TRBV6-3
TGTGCCAGCAGTTACTCGAGGGGAGGGGGCGGGGAGCTGTTTTTT
CASSYSRGGGGELFF
>-|-|TRBJ1-4|TRBV6-5
TGTGCCAGCAGTTACGAGGGGACTGCAACTAATGAAAAACTGTTTTTT
CASSYEGTATNEKLFF
>TRBD2|-|TRBJ2-7|TRBV12-3/TRBV12-4
TGTGCCAGCGGGGGGGACTCCTACGAGCAGTACTTC
CASGGDSYEQYF
>-|few|TRBJ1-2|TRBV7-2
TGTGCCAGCAGCTTATCAGGGGCCCTTAGTTATGGCTACACCTTC
CASSLSGALSYGYTF
>TRBD1|-|TRBJ1-5|TRBV30
TGTGCCTGGGGGGGGGACAGGGGTGTGCAGCCCCAGCATTTT
CAWGGDRGVQPQHF
>-|-|TRBJ2-1|TRBV24-1
TGTGCCACCAGTGACGCCGGGACCTACAATGAGCAGTTCTTC
CATSDAGTYNEQFF
>TRBD2|-|TRBJ2-7|TRBV2
TGTGCCAGCAGTCCGGGGGGAGACGAGCAGTACTTC
CASSPGGDEQYF
>-|-|TRBJ2-4|TRBV19
TGTGCCAGTACGAGGGACCTTTCCAAAAACATTCAGTACTTC
CASTRDLSKNIQYF
>-|-|TRBJ1-2|TRBV30
TGTGCCTGGAGTCCCTTCATGGACTATGGCTACACCTTC
CAWSPFMDYGYTF
>TRBD1|-|TRBJ2-7|TRBV27
TGTGCCACCAGGGGACAGGGGTTTTACGAGCAGTACTTC
CATRGQGFYEQYF
>TRBD1|-|TRBJ1-1|TRBV11-3
TGTGCCAGCAGCCCCCGACAGGGACTGGACACTGAAGCTTTCTTT
CASSPRQGLDTEAFF